This T cell receptor (beta chain) appears in the sequencing data of a study of T cell responses to AZD1222 COVID-19 vaccine. Study-wide points: Two doses of AZD1222 preceded a rise in Spike-specific TCR breadth and depth. White British people made up most donors, females outnumbered males, and clonal diversity was possibly underestimated.

Per germline, CDR1 MGHRA and CDR2 YSYEKL. V shed 4 bases and J 5 bases; nucleotides not matched to a gene: 8. CDR3 length equals 15 residues. Profiling relied on immunoSEQ multiplex PCR, and the TCRdb table lists in-frame clones only, not all of them. This sample yields about 120,000 clones, of which over 85% are seen a single time; about 15% belongs to the top ten. Comment on this clone: Its target is unknown.

The source is an adult who received the AZD1222 COVID-19 vaccine. Source: peripheral blood, taken 28 days after the second AZD1222 dose. V gene TRBV4-1 combines with J gene TRBJ2-5; 9 bases agree with TRBD2. The DNA of the CDR3 is TGCGCCAGCAGCCGAGGGACTAGCTTGTCTGAGACCCAGTACTTC. Translating gives CASSRGTSLSETQYF.